The rows below give T cell receptor beta chains drawn from one sample of a study of cytomegalovirus exposure and HLA in healthy donors. Measured with immunoSEQ multiplex PCR; TCRdb has only the in-frame clones, and not every one. The table lists 95,000 to 150,000 clones, approximately 71% of them singletons, with roughly 3.5% in the top ten. What was sequenced was PBMCs. These receptors all come from a woman in her fifties or sixties in good health and CMV-seronegative. The conserved cysteine and the conserved F or W are not part of the CDR3 here.

V gene | CDR3 protein
TRBV7-2 | ASSAQTSGRDTQY
TRBV7-2 | ASSLSTSGRHTGELF
TRBV4-3 | ASSQVGGGYEQY
TRBV19 | ASTTGTERNQPQH
TRBV28 | ASRQGIVTEAF
TRBV7-9 | ASSRIQGPGYT
TRBV29-1 | SGGSVNEQF
TRBV27 | ASRLGLAEQETQY
TRBV28 | ASSRGTEPYEQY
TRBV6-5 | ASSYAGASNQPQH
TRBV5-1 | ASSLAPGLRDNEQF
TRBV2 | AILRVGQSRDEQY
TRBV28 | ASSFPGQGAELYGYT
TRBV7-8 | ASSLDRGGEKLF
TRBV29-1 | SVESYPRSYNEQF
TRBV27 | ASSLPQGVAF
TRBV7-2 | ASSLGAGALYEQY
TRBV28 | ASSLDRFPYEQY
TRBV13 | ASSLGQPSSDEQY
TRBV11-2 | ASSPVTGVVSSGNTIY
TRBV27 | ASSLIGTSVTQY
TRBV2 | ASSAPGQYGYT
TRBV28 | ASSLPGTGASNQPQH
TRBV30 | AWSPVTTGEREKLF
TRBV28 | ASTTGSSYEQY
TRBV5-1 | ASSSGIVGTGELF
TRBV28 | ASSWDSSTEAF
TRBV5-7 | ASSFPEGTDTQY
TRBV6-5 | ASSYEGFGEQY
TRBV7-8 | ASNLGRLAGGELF
TRBV25-1 | ASSEYTQGSHLG